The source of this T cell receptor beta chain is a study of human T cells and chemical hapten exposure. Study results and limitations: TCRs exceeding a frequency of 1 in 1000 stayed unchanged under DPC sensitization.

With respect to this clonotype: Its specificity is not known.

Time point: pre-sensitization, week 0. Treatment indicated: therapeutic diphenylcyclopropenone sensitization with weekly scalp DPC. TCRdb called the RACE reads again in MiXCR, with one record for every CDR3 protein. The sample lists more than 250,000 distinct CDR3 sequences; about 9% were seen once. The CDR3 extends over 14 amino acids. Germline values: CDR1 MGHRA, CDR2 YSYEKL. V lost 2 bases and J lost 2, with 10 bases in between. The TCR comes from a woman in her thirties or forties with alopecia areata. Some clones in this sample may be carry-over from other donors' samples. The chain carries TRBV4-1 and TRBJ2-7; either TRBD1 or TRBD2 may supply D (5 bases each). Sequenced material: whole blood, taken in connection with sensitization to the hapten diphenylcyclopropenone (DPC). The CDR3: CASSQRDGTYEQYF. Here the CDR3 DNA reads TGCGCCAGCAGCCAAAGGGACGGGACCTACGAGCAGTACTTC.